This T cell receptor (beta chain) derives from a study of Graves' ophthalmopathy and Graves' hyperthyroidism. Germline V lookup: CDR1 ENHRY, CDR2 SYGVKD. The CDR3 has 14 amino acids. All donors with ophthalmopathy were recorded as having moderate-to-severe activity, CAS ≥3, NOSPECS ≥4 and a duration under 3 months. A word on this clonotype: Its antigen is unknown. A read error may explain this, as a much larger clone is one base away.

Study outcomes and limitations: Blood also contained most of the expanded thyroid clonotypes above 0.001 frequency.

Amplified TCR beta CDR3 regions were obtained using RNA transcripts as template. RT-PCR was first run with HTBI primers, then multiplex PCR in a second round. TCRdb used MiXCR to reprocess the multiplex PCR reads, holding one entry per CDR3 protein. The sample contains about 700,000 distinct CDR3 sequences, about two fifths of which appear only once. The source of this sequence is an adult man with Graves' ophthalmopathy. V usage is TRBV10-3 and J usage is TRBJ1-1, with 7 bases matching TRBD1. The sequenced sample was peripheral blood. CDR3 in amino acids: CASSLQGRSAEAFF. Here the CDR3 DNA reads TGTGCCAGCAGTTTACAGGGGCGGAGCGCTGAAGCTTTCTTT.